A single sample gave rise to the 11 T cell receptor beta chains below, sequenced in a study of CD8+CD57+ T cells in acquired aplastic anemia. The study profiled TCR beta VDJ and CDR3 using genomic DNA as template. MiXCR, applied by TCRdb to the reads, yields one record per CDR3 protein. Of around 230,000 distinct CDR3 sequences listed, over 55% are singletons. Sequencing was carried out using sorted CD4+, CD8+, or CD8+CD57+ T cells (not recorded which) from PBMCs. The receptor set was obtained from a human donor in good health.

This clonotype was recorded once. The V call is TRBV7-2, the J call TRBJ2-3, with D possibly matching TRBD2 (5 bases). Trimming pared 4 bases from V and 0 bases from J, leaving 11 bases between. Per germline, CDR1 SGHTA and CDR2 FQGNSA. The CDR3 runs 15 residues. CDR3 in amino acids: CASSSTISSTDTQYF. For the CDR3, the DNA is TGTGCCAGCAGCTCGACTATCTCTAGCACAGATACGCAGTATTTT.

This chain joins TRBV5-1 and TRBJ2-2; D possibly corresponds to TRBD2 (6 bases). Germline values: CDR1 SGHRS, CDR2 YFSETQ. Trimming cost V 1 base and J 7 bases, with 20 bases left between them. The CDR3 loop spans 17 amino acids. CDR3 sequence reads: CASSLLRTMRVGGELFF. CDR3 nucleotide sequence: TGCGCCAGCAGCTTGTTGCGGACTATGAGGGTTGGCGGGGAGCTGTTTTTT. Full variable domain (rest looked up from reference TRBV5-1 and TRBJ2-2): KAGVTQTPRYLIKTRGQQVTLSCSPISGHRSVSWYQQTPGQGLQFLFEYFSETQRNKGNFPGRFSGRQFSNSRSEMNVSTLELGDSALYLCASSLLRTMRVGGELFFGEGSRLTVL.

The rearrangement uses TRBV9 and TRBJ2-3; the D is unclear. The CDR3 has 13 amino acids. Per germline, CDR1 SGDLS and CDR2 YYNGEE. The V end lost 3 bases, the J end lost 5 bases, and 10 bases lay between the germline ends. As DNA, the CDR3 is TGTGCCAGCAGCGCAGCCCTAAGAGATACGCAGTATTTT. It yields the protein CASSAALRDTQYF.

This clonotype has a handful of counts. This chain links TRBV7-3 with TRBJ2-3; 11 bases are a match to TRBD2. The germline V gene encodes CDR1 SGHTA and CDR2 FQGTGA. With V trimmed by 4 bases and J by 6 bases, 15 bases remained unmatched. The CDR3 covers 18 residues. DNA for the CDR3: TGTGCCAGCAGCTCTGTAGCGGGAGGGCTGCCATTGTTGGATACGCAGTATTTT. It encodes CASSSVAGGLPLLDTQYF.

This rearrangement joins TRBV7-8 to TRBJ2-3; D perhaps matches TRBD2 (6 bases). V gave up 5 bases and J gave up 2 bases, with 26 bases separating them. Germline-derived CDR1 and CDR2 are SGHVS and FQNEAQ. The CDR3 is 19 amino acids. The CDR3: CASSPRGARTGDFTDTQYF. CDR3 bases: TGTGCCAGCAGCCCCCGCGGGGCAAGGACCGGGGACTTCACAGATACGCAGTATTTT.

The rearrangement joins TRBV2 to TRBJ2-5; D gene unclear. The germline CDR1 and CDR2 sequences are SNHLY and FYNNEI. V gave up 3 bases and J gave up 1 base, with 9 bases separating them. The CDR3 consists of 14 residues. In DNA, the CDR3 is TGTGCCAGCAGTGATTGGGGTTCCCAAGAGACCCAGTACTTC. It codes for CASSDWGSQETQYF.

This clonotype was counted ten times or more. The gene calls are TRBV6-1 and TRBJ2-7; TRBD1 agrees at 9 bases. The V gene's germline CDR1 is MNHNS and CDR2 SASEGT. Trimming at V came to 6 bases and at J to 0 bases, leaving 6 bases not matched to a gene. The length of the CDR3 is 15 residues. The CDR3 spells CASSPGTGISYEQYF. In DNA, the CDR3 is TGTGCCAGCAGCCCCGGGACAGGGATCTCCTACGAGCAGTACTTC.

The chain carries TRBV5-1 and TRBJ1-6; no clear D gene. The CDR3 covers 16 residues. The germline CDR1 and CDR2 sequences are SGHRS and YFSETQ. The ends were cut back, 5 bases at V and 0 bases at J, with 12 bases in the middle. CDR3 DNA sequence: TGCGCCAGCAGATGGGAGAGGACCTCCTATAATTCACCCCTCCACTTT. Protein sequence: CASRWERTSYNSPLHF.

This clonotype was counted at least ten times. The rearrangement uses TRBV12-3 or TRBV12-4 and TRBJ1-2; D remains unclear. There are 13 residues in the CDR3. With 6 bases removed from V and 4 bases from J, the gap between germline ends came to 12 bases. CDR3 nucleotide sequence: TGTGCCAGCAGCCCGGACGGAAGCTATGGCTACACCTTC. Translation: CASSPDGSYGYTF.

This clonotype occurred many times. The rearrangement joins TRBV7-8 to TRBJ1-4; D call uncertain. The germline V gene encodes CDR1 SGHVS and CDR2 FQNEAQ. The V end was cut by 5 bases, the J end by 10 bases, with 11 bases between. This CDR3 has 12 amino acids. The CDR3 DNA reads as TGTGCCAGCAGCCACCCCGAGGGAAAACTGTTTTTT. Its translation is CASSHPEGKLFF.

The V and J genes are TRBV9 and TRBJ2-5; the D is unclear. Germline V gene lookup returns CDR1 SGDLS and CDR2 YYNGEE. Trimming removed 0 bases from V and 5 bases from J, with 8 bases in between. The CDR3 consists of 13 residues. Here the CDR3 DNA reads TGTGCCAGCAGCGTAGGGGTATGGGAGACCCAGTACTTC. It is translated as CASSVGVWETQYF.